This T cell receptor beta chain comes out of a study of blood T cell repertoires in COVID-19. Study summary: The origin of the acute and convalescent COVID-19 samples was the United States, Italy and Spain. PBMCs, B-cell-depleted T cells, or T cells were the source of the cDNA or gDNA that made up the material.

Looked up from germline, CDR1 is SGHAT and CDR2 is FQNNGV. CDR3 size: 17 residues. The junction had 12 bases not matched to a gene; V was cut back by 5 bases and J by 1 base. Original analysis: Cell counts per sample came from amplifying reference gene primers. TCRdb's copy holds only in-frame clones and misses some; the assay was immunoSEQ multiplex PCR. That table furnishes V, J and clone size, whereas the DNA furnished D and trimming. Here the sample spans roughly 300,000 clones, approximately 83% being singletons. The receptor was isolated from a woman in her forties or fifties who had recovered from COVID-19. The rearrangement joins TRBV11-2 to TRBJ2-7; the match to TRBD2 covers 9 bases. The material sequenced was peripheral blood. The CDR3: CASSINPLAGLSYEQYF. The CDR3 DNA sequence: TGTGCCAGCAGCATAAACCCTCTAGCGGGGCTATCCTACGAGCAGTACTTC.